This T cell receptor (beta chain) appears in the sequencing data of a study of T cell repertoires in ileal Crohn's disease. Study-level background: Operated complications were stricturing disease (roughly 60%) and penetrating disease (around 39%).

Germline V gene data show CDR1 as SQVTM and CDR2 as ANQGSEA. The CDR3 has 16 amino acids. Trimming removed 2 bases from V and 0 bases from J, with 11 bases in between. Sequencing was performed with immunoSEQ multiplex PCR; in TCRdb, only in-frame clones are kept and a portion is missing. This sample has roughly 10,000 clones, with around nine tenths found just once. Time point here: inflamed ileum from the surgical specimen. This sequence joins TRBV29-1 and TRBJ2-6, with D perhaps TRBD2 (5 bases). The clonotype comes from an adult with Crohn's disease. The material sequenced was ileal tissue. CDR3 amino acids: CSVESSGHSGANVLTF. The CDR3 DNA is TGCAGCGTTGAATCGAGCGGTCACTCTGGGGCCAACGTCCTGACTTTC.